This is a list of T cell receptor beta chains from one sample in a study of T cells after yellow fever vaccination. One entry per CDR3 protein, called by TCRdb with MiXCR from the 5' RACE reads. The sample includes 620,000 or so distinct CDR3 sequences, approximately 16% seen only once; the top ten take 17%. Sequences were derived from PBMCs, sampled about 5 days after the first yellow fever vaccination. The receptors were sampled from a man younger than 30 who received the YFV17D yellow fever vaccine. Both conserved end residues are part of each CDR3. Each record gives: clone size, V gene, D gene, J gene, CDR3 protein, CDR3 DNA. The D gene is left open where the match is weak. Clone size is shown for a subset of rows, as once, few, many or a class of expanded clone.

many	TRBV12-3/TRBV12-4	TRBD1	TRBJ2-5	CASGTGGSETQYF	TGTGCCTCGGGCACAGGGGGCTCAGAGACCCAGTACTTC
-	TRBV6-1	-	TRBJ2-1	CASSPLGGTAGYNEQFF	TGTGCCAGCAGTCCCCTAGGAGGGACAGCCGGGTACAATGAGCAGTTCTTC
-	TRBV19	-	TRBJ2-2	CASSIAGPINTGELFF	TGTGCCAGTAGTATAGCTGGACCAATTAACACCGGGGAGCTGTTTTTT
-	TRBV6-1	TRBD1	TRBJ1-1	CASSRWTGKATEAFF	TGTGCCAGCAGTCGTTGGACAGGGAAGGCCACTGAAGCTTTCTTT
-	TRBV27	-	TRBJ2-7	CASSLRFGYEQYF	TGTGCCAGCAGTTTAAGGTTCGGCTACGAGCAGTACTTC
-	TRBV6-5	TRBD1	TRBJ2-5	CASSSDKGQGETQYF	TGTGCCAGCAGTTCGGATAAAGGACAGGGCGAGACCCAGTACTTC
-	TRBV10-3	-	TRBJ2-3	CAISREDTQYF	TGTGCCATCAGTAGGGAAGATACGCAGTATTTT
-	TRBV7-2	-	TRBJ1-5	CASSPSSVRESNQPQHF	TGTGCCAGCAGCCCTAGTTCGGTCAGGGAAAGCAATCAGCCCCAGCATTTT
many	TRBV20-1	-	TRBJ2-7	CSAFVPYKEEQYF	TGCAGTGCCTTTGTACCCTATAAGGAGGAGCAGTACTTC
few	TRBV28	-	TRBJ2-1	CASSFYEGAYNEQFF	TGTGCCAGCAGTTTTTACGAGGGAGCCTACAATGAGCAGTTCTTC
many	TRBV29-1	TRBD1	TRBJ1-1	CSVGQGPSMNTEAFF	TGCAGCGTGGGACAGGGGCCTAGCATGAACACTGAAGCTTTCTTT
few	TRBV5-5	TRBD1	TRBJ2-3	CASGLPGTGSTDTQYF	TGTGCCAGCGGCCTCCCGGGGACAGGAAGCACAGATACGCAGTATTTT
-	TRBV19	-	TRBJ2-3	CASSMGKEGGPRTDTQYF	TGTGCCAGTAGTATGGGGAAAGAGGGGGGACCGCGCACAGATACGCAGTATTTT
-	TRBV20-1	-	TRBJ2-1	CSARPIITGNEQFF	TGCAGTGCTAGACCTATTATAACAGGGAATGAGCAGTTCTTC
-	TRBV20-1	-	TRBJ1-5	CSAGTGFNQPQHF	TGCAGTGCTGGAACAGGTTTCAATCAGCCCCAGCATTTT
few	TRBV4-3	-	TRBJ1-1	CASSQSWLNTEAFF	TGCGCCAGCAGCCAATCATGGCTGAACACTGAAGCTTTCTTT
many	TRBV2	TRBD1	TRBJ2-4	CASNLDRGDIQYF	TGTGCCAGCAACCTGGACAGGGGTGACATTCAGTACTTC